A selection of T cell receptor beta chains follows, all from one sample in a study of T cell repertoires in cytomegalovirus infection. One entry per CDR3 protein, called by TCRdb with MiXCR from the reads. The sample lists roughly 200,000 distinct CDR3 sequences, 7.5% to 10% occurring once. The sample comprised PBMCs. The receptors derive from a human donor in good health (CMV status not recorded). Some clones in this sample may be carry-over from other donors' samples. Each CDR3 is given without its conserved first and last residue. Clone sizes are given selectively: once, few, many, or a class where the clone is expanded.

TRBV6-2/TRBV6-3	few	TRBJ1-1	ASSYSYGKGQGNTEAF
TRBV7-9	many	TRBJ2-7	ASNSMAGGYEQY
TRBV20-1	few	TRBJ2-2	SASVRGEITGELF
TRBV28	many	TRBJ1-1	ASRAHGGNTEAF
TRBV7-2	many	TRBJ2-3	ASSLGDSPRTQY
TRBV20-1	many	TRBJ1-5	SARREGAWGQPQH
TRBV7-9	few	TRBJ1-1	ASTLRQEFTEAF
TRBV30	many	TRBJ2-7	AWSVPAGIYEQY
TRBV10-3	NA	TRBJ2-7	ASSGTVSSYEQY
TRBV6-5	few	TRBJ2-7	ASSYSTGTAYEQY
TRBV11-2	many	TRBJ2-7	ASRQSGGLHEQY
TRBV7-9	NA	TRBJ2-1	ASSATGLADENEQF
TRBV15	many	TRBJ1-1	ATSREGVDGDTEAF
TRBV28	many	TRBJ2-4	ASTLDRRKNIQY
TRBV28	few	TRBJ2-3	ASSPHSGFTDTQY
TRBV27	many	TRBJ1-6	ASSLTNPGYNSPLH
TRBV7-8	many	TRBJ1-5	ASSADRVGQPQH
TRBV29-1	many	TRBJ1-1	SLAASDTEAF
TRBV7-2	many	TRBJ2-3	ASSLGLAGGTTNRDTQY
TRBV7-2	many	TRBJ2-2	ASSKPGTTNTGELF
TRBV29-1	NA	TRBJ2-1	SVEGTGVENEQF
TRBV24-1	NA	TRBJ2-1	ATSAGRGEQF
TRBV7-9	many	TRBJ2-6	ASSPPGESGANVLT
TRBV11-2	many	TRBJ1-4	ASSLMPGVEEKLF
TRBV12-3/TRBV12-4	few	TRBJ2-3	ASSFVAEDTDTQY
TRBV6-2/TRBV6-3	many	TRBJ2-2	ASRTSGGKSGELF
TRBV7-8	many	TRBJ2-2	ASSLAFRDRVAPNTGELF
TRBV7-2	many	TRBJ2-5	ASSLRTGAYQETQY
TRBV6-2/TRBV6-3	NA	TRBJ2-7	ASSSLFEDRGYEQY
TRBV20-1	NA	TRBJ2-4	SAKDRVDIQY
TRBV7-2	NA	TRBJ1-5	ASSFEDRFGPQH
TRBV28	many	TRBJ1-1	ASMTAREAF